A selection of T cell receptor beta chains follows, all from one sample in a study of blood T cell repertoires in COVID-19. The table came from immunoSEQ multiplex PCR; TCRdb's copy has only in-frame clones and leaves some out. The sample holds roughly 200,000 clones, around 81% seen once. Sample: peripheral blood. The receptors were sampled from a man aged 50 to 60 with active or convalescent COVID-19. Each CDR3 is given with its conserved first and last residue. A D gene is named only where the DNA matches it firmly. Size is stated for part of the rows, as once, few or many counts, or as a class when the clone is expanded.

d_gene	v_gene	j_gene	abundance	CDR3nt	CDR3aa
NA	TRBV5-1	TRBJ1-6	few	TGCGCCAGCAGCTTGGGACAGGATAATTCACCCCTCCACTTT	CASSLGQDNSPLHF
NA	TRBV7-2	TRBJ1-1	NA	TGTGCCAGCAGCTTAGAAGGGAGGGGGAGGGCTTTCTTT	CASSLEGRGRAFF
TRBD2	TRBV7-9	TRBJ2-2	NA	TGTGCCAGCAGCCCGACTAGCGGCGGGGAGCTGTTTTTT	CASSPTSGGELFF
TRBD1	TRBV19	TRBJ1-1	NA	TGTGCCAGTAGTTTCCGGACAGGGATGACTGAAGCTTTCTTT	CASSFRTGMTEAFF
TRBD1	TRBV6-4	TRBJ1-4	NA	TGTGCCAGCAGGGGGACAGGGGGAACAACTAATGAAAAACTGTTTTTT	CASRGTGGTTNEKLFF
TRBD1	TRBV4-1	TRBJ2-1	NA	TGCGCCAGCAGCCCGGACAGGGGATCCTACAATGAGCAGTTCTTC	CASSPDRGSYNEQFF
TRBD1	TRBV4-1	TRBJ1-5	NA	TGCGCCAGCAGCCAAGAGCCGGACAGGAATCAGCCCCAGCATTTT	CASSQEPDRNQPQHF
NA	TRBV5-1	TRBJ1-1	NA	TGCGCCAGCAGCTTGGCCAGGTCCGAACAGGGTGAAGCTTTCTTT	CASSLARSEQGEAFF
NA	TRBV6-4	TRBJ1-1	NA	TGTGCCAGCAGTGACTCATCACAGGGAGAAGCTTTCTTT	CASSDSSQGEAFF
NA	TRBV6-6	TRBJ1-1	NA	TGTGCCAGCAGTTACAATGGCCGGAACACTGAAGCTTTCTTT	CASSYNGRNTEAFF
TRBD1	TRBV6-6	TRBJ2-7	NA	TGTGCCAGCAGTCTCCGACAGGGTCCTTACGAGCAGTACTTC	CASSLRQGPYEQYF
NA	TRBV5-4	TRBJ2-4	once	TGTGCCAGCAGCTCGGACAGTCAGCAGTACTTC	CASSSDSQQYF